This entry concerns a single T cell receptor beta chain. V lost 3 bases and J 4 bases, leaving 13 bases between the germline ends. In germline, CDR1 is SNHLY, CDR2 FYNNEI. The CDR3 length is 15 residues. Researchers sorted participants into cohorts using their self-reported clinical history. Profiling relied on immunoSEQ multiplex PCR, and the TCRdb table lists in-frame clones only, not all of them. The top ten hold about 2% of the sample, which has approximately 450,000 clones, roughly nine tenths seen once. The data are from a study of blood T cell repertoires in COVID-19. The TCR was taken from a woman between 18 and 30 years old with acute COVID-19. This chain connects TRBV2 to TRBJ1-5; weak D call: TRBD1 (6 bases). Sequencing used PBMCs or T cells enriched from blood (not recorded which). The CDR3: CASSDTGLGNQPQHF. CDR3 nucleotide sequence: TGTGCCAGCAGTGACACAGGGTTGGGAAATCAGCCCCAGCATTTT.